The source of this T cell receptor beta chain is a study of Ad26.COV2.S vaccination and SARS-CoV-2 variants. Study details: Once, or twice with 56 days between doses, Ad26.COV2.S was given intramuscularly. Points from the study as a whole: Researchers cautioned that TCR breadth and depth analyses may have underestimated total T cell responses.

Treatment noted: around 19 received Ad26.COV2.S at low or high dose, single or two shots; about 5 received placebo; per-sample allocation not given. Repertoires come from day 63 after the first vaccine or placebo injection. At a Boston site, the person donating was an adult of 18-55 years. Profiling relied on immunoSEQ multiplex PCR, and the TCRdb table lists in-frame clones only, not all of them. Of about 220,000 clones detected, roughly 88% appear once; the ten largest clones hold roughly 10%. The CDR3 length is 20 residues. V was shortened by 2 bases and J by 6 bases, with 30 bases between the two germline ends. The germline V gene encodes CDR1 SGDLS and CDR2 YYNGEE. Remarks on this clone: Antigen unknown.

The clonotype was recovered from a person between 18 and 60 years old who received the Ad26.COV2.S COVID-19 vaccine or a placebo. The sample here was peripheral blood, taken in a trial of Ad26.COV2.S vaccine versus placebo. The genes are TRBV9 and TRBJ2-1, with D uncertain. In DNA, the CDR3 is TGTGCCAGCAGCGTTAGGCCCCGTGGGTTACGGGCCGCAGAAGGCAATGAGCAGTTCTTC. It codes for CASSVRPRGLRAAEGNEQFF.